Sequencing of this T cell receptor (beta chain) was carried out in a study of cytomegalovirus exposure and HLA in healthy donors. Study overall: Caucasian-associated ancestry cluster membership applied to approximately 84% of 398 genotyped donors. Study conclusions and caveats: What was likely a sequencing artifact was a cluster of highly shared sequence variants. The classifier was said to identify cytomegalovirus status with high specificity and sensitivity. Usually a TCR sequence was rare, but some public TCRs were found in many donors.

Concerning this clone itself: What it recognizes is unknown.

CDR1 and CDR2 (germline): MNHEY, SVGAGI. The CDR3 is made up of 16 amino acids. V lost 2 bases and J lost 2; bases outside the gene matches: 3. Amplification used 60 Vbeta primers and 13 Jbeta primers. TCRdb keeps only in-frame clones here, not all; method: immunoSEQ multiplex PCR. Found here are some 190,000 clones, 85% to 90% of them singletons; the top ten hold approximately 1.9%. The sequenced material came from PBMCs. The receptor comes from a woman aged 18-29 years in good health and CMV-seronegative. The genes are TRBV6-5 and TRBJ2-1; 10 bases agree with TRBD2. CDR3 DNA: TGTGCCAGCAGTTACCTGAGCGGGGGGGCCTACAATGAGCAGTTCTTC. It encodes CASSYLSGGAYNEQFF.